A single sample gave rise to the 10 T cell receptor beta chains below, sequenced in a study of cytomegalovirus exposure and HLA in healthy donors. In the PCR, 60 Vbeta and 13 Jbeta primers were used. Method: immunoSEQ multiplex PCR; TCRdb's copy keeps in-frame clones and lacks some. The profile shows 45,000 to 60,000 clones, approximately 70% of them singletons. Sample: PBMCs. The receptors were sampled from a man younger than 35 in good health and CMV-seronegative.

The genes are TRBV9 and TRBJ2-7, with D perhaps matching TRBD2 (5 bases). This CDR3 spans 13 amino acids. From germline, CDR1 is SGDLS and CDR2 YYNGEE. Trimming shortened V by 3 bases and J by 7 bases, and 14 bases separated the two germline ends. As DNA, the CDR3 is TGTGCCAGCAGCGCCCGGGTATCGGGAGAGCAGTACTTC. Amino acids: CASSARVSGEQYF.

V and J are TRBV28 and TRBJ1-1; 9 positions match TRBD1. Germline CDR1 is MDHEN and CDR2 is SYDVKM. This CDR3 comprises 14 residues. Germline trimming cut 8 bases from V and 3 bases from J; bases unmatched to any gene: 7. The CDR3 here is CASHQGDRDTEAFF. The CDR3, as DNA: TGTGCCAGCCATCAAGGGGACAGGGACACTGAAGCTTTCTTT.

The rearrangement joins TRBV28 to TRBJ1-2, with no clear D. CDR3 size: 13 residues. The germline V gene has CDR1 MDHEN and CDR2 SYDVKM. Trimming shortened V by 3 bases and J by 2 bases, and 7 bases separated the two germline ends. For the CDR3, the DNA is TGTGCCAGCAGTTTGGCACAGAACTATGGCTACACCTTC. Its protein product is CASSLAQNYGYTF.

The chain carries TRBV6-5 and TRBJ2-5, with 9 bases lining up with TRBD2. The DNA end lines up better with TRBJ2-7; the J call may be wrong. The CDR3 runs to 14 residues. Germline V lookup: CDR1 MNHEY, CDR2 SVGAGI. CDR3 DNA: TGTGCCAGCAGTCCTAGCGGGACCCATTACGAGCAGTACTTC. This sequence encodes CASSPSGTHYEQYF.

The chain employs TRBV5-6 and TRBJ1-5, with D possibly TRBD1 on 5 matching bases. The CDR3 contains 14 residues. Germline V CDR1 and CDR2: SGHDT, YYEEEE. Trimming left V 6 bases short and J 3 bases short, with 13 bases between. DNA of the CDR3: TGTGCCAGCACCCTGAGCGGGGCCAATCAGCCCCAGCATTTT. Encoded protein: CASTLSGANQPQHF.

This clone has only a few counts. The chain employs TRBV7-9 and TRBJ2-5; 10 nucleotides line up with TRBD1. This CDR3 comprises 16 residues. After removal of 7 bases from V and 5 bases from J, the junction contained 13 bases not matched to a gene. CDR1 SEHNR and CDR2 FQNEAQ come from the germline V gene (reference sequence). CDR3 in DNA: TGTGCCAGCACCCTGGGAAAGACAGGGGGCCATGAGACCCAGTACTTC. Translation gives CASTLGKTGGHETQYF.

The chain links TRBV4-3 to TRBJ2-7, with D tentatively TRBD1 (5 bases). V was shortened by 0 bases and J by 3 bases, with 6 bases between the two germline ends. The CDR3 has 13 residues. Germline V CDR1 and CDR2: LGHNA, YSLEER. The CDR3 loop reads CASSQDRDYEQYF. DNA of the CDR3: TGCGCCAGCAGCCAAGACAGGGACTACGAGCAGTACTTC.

The rearrangement links TRBV7-2 to TRBJ1-2; weak D call: TRBD1 (5 bases). Germline V gene data show CDR1 as SGHTA and CDR2 as FQGNSA. The CDR3 is 14 amino acids. The V gene lost 0 bases and the J gene lost 4 bases, with 9 bases spanning the gap. CDR3 sequence reads: CASSLALDSYGYTF. Here the CDR3 DNA reads TGTGCCAGCAGCTTAGCTCTCGACAGCTATGGCTACACCTTC.

V gene TRBV5-8 combines with J gene TRBJ2-1, with TRBD2 identical over 8 bases. Germline loops: CDR1 SGHTS, CDR2 YDEGEE. CDR3 length: 17 amino acids. The J segment lost 9 bases and the V segment lost 6 bases, leaving 20 bases of the junction unmatched. CDR3 nucleotides: TGTGCCAGCACCTTCCCAATAGTTCGGGAGGGCCGAACTGAGCAGTTCTTC. Encoded protein: CASTFPIVREGRTEQFF.

The chain links TRBV29-1 to TRBJ2-5; D is perhaps TRBD1 (6 bases). Trimming left V 8 bases short and J 3 bases short, with 28 bases between. Germline V lookup: CDR1 SQVTM, CDR2 ANQGSEA. This CDR3 region has 17 residues. The CDR3 coding sequence is TGCAGCACCACACCCCCCAGGGGCAGATTGGGAGAAGAGACCCAGTACTTC. It specifies CSTTPPRGRLGEETQYF. Variable domain in full (rest from reference TRBV29-1 and TRBJ2-5): SAVISQKPSRDICQRGTSLTIQCQVDSQVTMMFWYRQQPGQSLTLIATANQGSEATYESGFVIDKFPISRPNLTFSTLTVSNMSPEDSSIYLCSTTPPRGRLGEETQYFGPGTRLLVL.